These 28 T cell receptor beta chains were sequenced from one sample in a study of shared clonotypes between healthy human individuals (TCRdb year 2020). Library creation used the immunoSEQ multiplex PCR assay. The table was pulled from immuneACCESS by TCRdb, which kept in-frame rearrangements only. Such tables lose some clones; where checked, under half of the loss comes from unresolved V genes, and the rest has no known cause. For this sample the table gives around 2.1 million clones, of which 90% to 97% were detected only once. The ten largest make up around 0.13% of the sample. Specimen: naive CD4+ T cells sorted from blood. This specimen's cell subset or site label, interpreted: CD45RA+ positively selected. These receptors originate from a man aged 18 to 29 in good health.

The chain uses TRBV7-2 and TRBJ1-1; TRBD1 matches at 7 bases. CDR3 length equals 14 residues. Germline V gene lookup returns CDR1 SGHTA and CDR2 FQGNSA. J lost 5 bases, V lost 5 bases, and 8 bases had no gene match. CDR3 DNA sequence: TGTGCCAGCAGCCCCCGACAGGGATTTACTGAAGCTTTCTTT. It translates to CASSPRQGFTEAFF.

V usage is TRBV11-2 and J usage is TRBJ2-2; possible D gene TRBD2, 5 bases. The CDR3 length is 17 residues. Per the germline V gene, CDR1 is SGHAT and CDR2 is FQNNGV. The germline V and J ends were trimmed by 1 base and 0 bases, with 12 bases remaining between them. The CDR3 spells CASSLGWDSANTGELFF. The CDR3 DNA reads as TGTGCCAGCAGCTTAGGGTGGGATAGCGCGAACACCGGGGAGCTGTTTTTT.

The chain recombines TRBV9 with TRBJ2-5; D is undetermined. CDR3 length equals 15 residues. Germline-derived CDR1 and CDR2 are SGDLS and YYNGEE. V lost 0 bases, J lost 2 bases, and 11 bases lay in between. The CDR3 reads CASSVEERPQETQYF. The CDR3 coding sequence is TGTGCCAGCAGCGTAGAAGAAAGACCACAAGAGACCCAGTACTTC.

The chain recombines TRBV2 with TRBJ2-4; D call uncertain. Germline CDR1 is SNHLY and CDR2 is FYNNEI. With 7 bases removed from V and 0 bases from J, the gap between germline ends came to 7 bases. The CDR3 length is 13 residues. CDR3: CASTKGAKNIQYF. CDR3 in DNA: TGTGCCAGCACGAAGGGAGCCAAAAACATTCAGTACTTC.

Comments on this clone: Within the sample, other DNA sequences also encode this same CDR3. The V call is TRBV7-2, the J call TRBJ2-5; unclear D gene. The CDR3 is made up of 13 amino acids. CDR1 and CDR2 (germline): SGHTA, FQGNSA. Trimming cost V 3 bases and J 2 bases, with 7 bases left between them. CDR3 in DNA: TGTGCCAGCAGCTTTGGGGTACAAGAGACCCAGTACTTC. Translation gives CASSFGVQETQYF.

The V call is TRBV15, the J call TRBJ2-7, with 7 bases identical to TRBD1. Germline V gives CDR1 LNHNV, CDR2 YYDKDF (reference sequence). The junction had 10 bases not matched to a gene; V was cut back by 3 bases and J by 5 bases. This CDR3 region has 15 residues. The CDR3 reads CATSSRQGGMDEQYF. The CDR3 DNA reads TGTGCCACCAGCAGTAGACAGGGTGGAATGGACGAGCAGTACTTC.

This clone was recorded only once. The chain has TRBV11-2 and TRBJ2-7, with TRBD2 matching over 10 bases. Germline V CDR1 and CDR2: SGHAT, FQNNGV. CDR3 length: 16 amino acids. Losses at the gene ends were 4 bases for V and 9 bases for J; bases not matched to a gene: 15. CDR3 bases: TGTGCCAGCAGCTCCTTCACTAGCGGGACTCCTACCGCGCAGTACTTC. As protein: CASSSFTSGTPTAQYF.

The chain carries TRBV9 and TRBJ2-3, with TRBD2 as a possible D gene (6 bases). The V and J ends lost 6 bases and 2 bases respectively, with 19 bases between them. This CDR3 has 16 residues. Germline V gene lookup returns CDR1 SGDLS and CDR2 YYNGEE. The DNA for the CDR3 is TGTGCCAGCACAAACCCCCGGGGGTTTAACACAGATACGCAGTATTTT. This gives the protein CASTNPRGFNTDTQYF.

The chain is built from TRBV4-1 and TRBJ1-5; no firm D call. CDR3 length equals 16 residues. With 6 bases removed from V and 2 bases from J, the gap between germline ends came to 17 bases. CDR1 MGHRA and CDR2 YSYEKL come from the germline V gene. This CDR3 is CASSQKPFAGNQPQHF. The CDR3 DNA follows: TGCGCCAGCAGTCAAAAACCTTTCGCTGGCAATCAGCCCCAGCATTTT.

The V call is TRBV10-3, the J call TRBJ2-7; D may match TRBD1 or TRBD2 (5 bases each). CDR3 length: 12 residues. CDR1 is ENHRY, CDR2 SYGVKD, per germline. The V end was cut by 3 bases, the J end by 7 bases, with 10 bases between. In DNA form, the CDR3 reads TGTGCCATCAGTGACGGGGCGCGGGAGCAGTACTTC. Protein product: CAISDGAREQYF.

The genes are TRBV9 and TRBJ2-1; the match to TRBD2 covers 9 bases. V trimming: 6 bases; J trimming: 4 bases; junction bases outside the gene matches: 11. Germline CDR1 is SGDLS and CDR2 is YYNGEE. CDR3 length: 16 residues. The CDR3 nucleotides read TGTGCCAGCACCTCGGAGGAAGCGGGAGGATACAATGAGCAGTTCTTC. Translated, it gives CASTSEEAGGYNEQFF. Together with reference TRBV9 and TRBJ2-1, the CDR3 gives the full variable domain: DSGVTQTPKHLITATGQRVTLRCSPRSGDLSVYWYQQSLDQGLQFLIQYYNGEERAKGNILERFSAQQFPDLHSELNLSSLELGDSALYFCASTSEEAGGYNEQFFGPGTRLTVL.

The chain has TRBV7-9 and TRBJ1-5; 9 bases line up with TRBD1. This CDR3 has 17 amino acids. V shed 3 bases, J shed 0 bases, and the junction held 6 bases outside the gene matches. Per the germline V gene, CDR1 is SEHNR and CDR2 is FQNEAQ (reference sequence). CDR3 region: CASSLGQGDPSNQPQHF. The CDR3 bases are TGTGCCAGCAGCTTGGGACAGGGAGACCCTAGCAATCAGCCCCAGCATTTT.

The chain employs TRBV7-2 and TRBJ1-1, with D unclear. Germline-derived CDR1 and CDR2 are SGHTA and FQGNSA. Deletions cut 6 bases from V and 2 bases from J, with 10 bases between. The CDR3 totals 13 residues. CDR3 protein: CASRNSENTEAFF. As DNA, the CDR3 is TGTGCCAGCAGGAACAGCGAAAACACTGAAGCTTTCTTT. Full variable domain (missing parts from reference TRBV7-2 and TRBJ1-1): GAGVSQSPSNKVTEKGKDVELRCDPISGHTALYWYRQSLGQGLEFLIYFQGNSAPDKSGLPSDRFSAERTGGSVSTLTIQRTQQEDSAVYLCASRNSENTEAFFGQGTRLTVV.

The chain employs TRBV6-1 and TRBJ1-4, with D possibly TRBD1 on 5 matching bases. Trimming left V 8 bases short and J 8 bases short, with 15 bases between. The CDR3 length is 13 residues. Germline V CDR1 and CDR2: MNHNS, SASEGT. In nucleotides, the CDR3 is TGTGCCAGCTCACGGGGACCTGAAGAAAAACTGTTTTTT. It encodes CASSRGPEEKLFF.

This clone was detected only once. This chain joins TRBV7-2 and TRBJ2-5, with D unresolved. Germline-derived CDR1 and CDR2 are SGHTA and FQGNSA. There are 12 residues in the CDR3. V shed 8 bases and J shed 4 bases, with 11 bases lying between them. CDR3 in DNA: TGTGCCAGCTCTTCGACCCGAGAGACCCAGTACTTC. Amino acid sequence: CASSSTRETQYF.

V is TRBV2 and J is TRBJ1-2; D not certain. The ends were cut back, 6 bases at V and 0 bases at J, with 11 bases in the middle. The germline CDR1 and CDR2 sequences are SNHLY and FYNNEI. The CDR3 contains 14 residues. The CDR3 DNA is TGTGCCAGCAGGGGGTCATCGGCTAACTATGGCTACACCTTC. This codes for CASRGSSANYGYTF.

This chain joins TRBV18 and TRBJ1-2, with 9 bases that match TRBD1. Germline CDR1 reads KGHSH; CDR2 reads LQKENI. V gave up 1 base and J gave up 4 bases; unmatched junction bases: 4. This CDR3 is 15 amino acids long. The CDR3 nucleotides are TGTGCCAGCTCACCACAGGGACAGGGTGTCTATGGCTACACCTTC. This gives the protein CASSPQGQGVYGYTF. Full variable domain (outside the CDR3, taken from reference TRBV18 and TRBJ1-2): NAGVMQNPRHLVRRRGQEARLRCSPMKGHSHVYWYRQLPEEGLKFMVYLQKENIIDESGMPKERFSAEFPKEGPSILRIQQVVRGDSAAYFCASSPQGQGVYGYTFGSGTRLTVV.

This clone has only one observation. The chain employs TRBV6-1 and TRBJ2-1; 16 bases are shared with TRBD2. Germline V gives CDR1 MNHNS, CDR2 SASEGT. The V segment lost 4 bases and the J segment 0 bases; nucleotides outside the gene matches: 6. This CDR3 is built from 19 residues. The CDR3 reads CASSAGTSGGGSSYNEQFF. For the CDR3, the DNA is TGTGCCAGCAGTGCCGGGACTAGCGGGGGGGGGAGCTCCTACAATGAGCAGTTCTTC.

The chain carries TRBV11-2 and TRBJ2-3; 7 bases line up with TRBD2. CDR3 length equals 13 residues. Looked up from germline, CDR1 is SGHAT and CDR2 is FQNNGV. The V and J ends lost 4 bases and 9 bases, in that order; junction bases with no gene match: 7. The CDR3 spells CASSSIQRGTQYF. The CDR3, as DNA: TGTGCCAGCAGCTCAATCCAGCGGGGCACGCAGTATTTT.

V usage is TRBV12-5 and J usage is TRBJ2-3; TRBD1 might be the D (5 bases). The CDR3 extends over 15 amino acids. From germline, CDR1 is LGHNT and CDR2 FRNRAP. Trimming shortened V by 8 bases and J by 0 bases, and 15 bases separated the two germline ends. For the CDR3, the DNA is TGTGCTAGTTCGAATGGACACCTTAGCACAGATACGCAGTATTTT. Translation: CASSNGHLSTDTQYF.

The chain combines TRBV29-1 with TRBJ1-3, with D unclear. There are 12 residues in the CDR3. Trimming removed 6 bases at V and 1 base at J, with 7 bases between. The V gene's germline CDR1 is SQVTM and CDR2 ANQGSEA. CDR3 region: CSVEESGNTIYF. CDR3 sequence (DNA): TGCAGCGTGGAGGAGTCTGGAAACACCATATATTTT.

The chain couples TRBV19 to TRBJ1-5; tentatively, D is TRBD1 (5 bases). Between the trimmed V and J ends, which lost 3 bases and 6 bases, there was a span of 15 bases. Germline V CDR1 and CDR2: LNHDA, SQIVND (reference sequence). The CDR3 extends over 15 amino acids. CDR3 nucleotide sequence: TGTGCCAGTAGTATTAATTTTCCAGGGCCTCAGCCCCAGCATTTT. It encodes CASSINFPGPQPQHF.

V gene TRBV5-4 combines with J gene TRBJ2-7; 10 positions match TRBD1. This CDR3 region has 15 residues. Germline trimming cut 1 base from V and 3 bases from J; bases unmatched to any gene: 4. Germline V gene sequence: CDR1 SGHNT, CDR2 YYREEE (reference sequence). The CDR3 sequence: CASSLSGQGNYEQYF. CDR3 DNA: TGTGCCAGCAGCTTGTCGGGACAGGGGAACTACGAGCAGTACTTC.

The chain is built from TRBV5-1 and TRBJ2-1; D ambiguous. The germline V gene encodes CDR1 SGHRS and CDR2 YFSETQ. The CDR3 runs 15 residues. V was clipped by 1 base and J by 4 bases, with 12 bases between them. The CDR3 coding sequence is TGCGCCAGCAGCTTGCGCGGAGACCTTTACAATGAGCAGTTCTTC. The encoded protein is CASSLRGDLYNEQFF.

This sequence joins TRBV5-1 and TRBJ2-7; D possibly uses TRBD1 or TRBD2 (6 bases each). Germline V gives CDR1 SGHRS, CDR2 YFSETQ. This CDR3 spans 14 amino acids. Trimming removed 4 bases from V and 3 bases from J, with 14 bases in between. The CDR3 nucleotides are TGCGCCAGCAGCGTGGTAGGAGGGGGCTACGAGCAGTACTTC. It translates to CASSVVGGGYEQYF.

This chain connects TRBV11-2 to TRBJ2-1, with 7 bases lining up with TRBD2. This CDR3 has 15 amino acids. The V segment lost 6 bases and the J segment 5 bases; nucleotides outside the gene matches: 10. Germline CDR1 reads SGHAT; CDR2 reads FQNNGV. The CDR3 sequence is CASRRTGGTDNEQFF. DNA of the CDR3: TGTGCCAGCAGACGGACGGGGGGAACCGACAATGAGCAGTTCTTC.

About this clone: Other DNA sequences from this sample encode an identical CDR3 as well. V usage is TRBV5-1 and J usage is TRBJ2-7; 10 bases align to TRBD1. CDR1 is SGHRS, CDR2 YFSETQ, per germline. CDR3 length equals 14 residues. Trimming took 3 bases from V and 2 from J; bases not matched to a gene: 2. CDR3: CASSSGQGTYEQYF. In DNA, the CDR3 is TGCGCCAGCAGCTCGGGACAGGGGACCTACGAGCAGTACTTC.

The CDR3 DNA sequence: TGTGCCAGCAGTGAAAGTGCGACTAGCGGGAGTAGGGAGACCCAGTACTTC. It is translated as CASSESATSGSRETQYF. J is TRBJ2-5 and V is TRBV6-1, with 12 positions matching TRBD2. CDR3 length: 17 amino acids. Germline CDR1 and CDR2: MNHNS and SASEGT. The J segment lost 5 bases and the V segment lost 2 bases, leaving 9 bases of the junction unmatched.